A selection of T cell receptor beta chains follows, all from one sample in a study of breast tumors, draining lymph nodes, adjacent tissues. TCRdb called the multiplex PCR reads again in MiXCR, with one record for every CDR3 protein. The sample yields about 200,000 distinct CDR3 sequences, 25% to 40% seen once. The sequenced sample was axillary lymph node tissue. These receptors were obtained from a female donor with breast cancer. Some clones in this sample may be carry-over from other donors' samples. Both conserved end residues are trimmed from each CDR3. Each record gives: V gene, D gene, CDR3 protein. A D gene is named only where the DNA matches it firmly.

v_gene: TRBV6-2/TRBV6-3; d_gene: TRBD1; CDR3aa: ASSHDRTGRYGYT
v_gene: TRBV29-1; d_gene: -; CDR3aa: SALPGRDEKLF
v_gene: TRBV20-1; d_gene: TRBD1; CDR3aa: SARPGGYGNSPLH
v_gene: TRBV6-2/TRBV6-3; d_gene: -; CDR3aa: AAQGAAIY
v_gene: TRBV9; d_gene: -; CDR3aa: ASSVARAGNTIY
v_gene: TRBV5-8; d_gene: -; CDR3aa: ASSLTTGTPGYT
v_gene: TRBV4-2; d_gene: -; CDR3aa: ASSQEWPDSAYGYT
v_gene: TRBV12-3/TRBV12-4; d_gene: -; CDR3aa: ASRISGQNTIY
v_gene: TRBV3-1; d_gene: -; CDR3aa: ASSHLGVSYEQY
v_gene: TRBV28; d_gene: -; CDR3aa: ASTMGVSNQPQH
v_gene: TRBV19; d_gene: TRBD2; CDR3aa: ATRRRGGAEQY
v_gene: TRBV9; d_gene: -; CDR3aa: VSSVDQETQY
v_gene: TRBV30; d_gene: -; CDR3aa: AWSSTGDSGNTIY
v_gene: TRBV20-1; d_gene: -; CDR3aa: SVGRMVYTEAF
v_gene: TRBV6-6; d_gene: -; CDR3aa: ASSLASDRNSYEQY
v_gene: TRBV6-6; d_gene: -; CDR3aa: ASLLQGRTGYT
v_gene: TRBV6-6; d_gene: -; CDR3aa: ASSYGTNEQY
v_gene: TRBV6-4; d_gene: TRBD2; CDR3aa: ASSVNRLAAQETQY
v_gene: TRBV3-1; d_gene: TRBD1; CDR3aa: ASSSARGSYT
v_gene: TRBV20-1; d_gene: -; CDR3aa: SARDAGGSYGYT
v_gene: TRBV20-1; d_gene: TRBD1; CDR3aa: STTGGVTNTEAF
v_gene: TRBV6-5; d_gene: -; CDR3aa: ASRGTMNTEAF
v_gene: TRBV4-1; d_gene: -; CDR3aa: ASGLDREVYGYT
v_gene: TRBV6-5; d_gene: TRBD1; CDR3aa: ASRPGTGGRNEQY
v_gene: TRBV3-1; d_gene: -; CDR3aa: ASSQDGQGGTQH
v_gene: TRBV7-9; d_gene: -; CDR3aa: ASSRANSPLH
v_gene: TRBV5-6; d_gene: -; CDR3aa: ASSSVQGNPWYGYT
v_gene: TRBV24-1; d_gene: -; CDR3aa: ATSLTGEETQY
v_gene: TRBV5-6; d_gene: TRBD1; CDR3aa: ASSTRQGADTQY
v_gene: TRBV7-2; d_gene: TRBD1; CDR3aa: ASSLGGDRPIQETQY
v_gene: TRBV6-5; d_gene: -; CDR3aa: ASSPSESYQPQH
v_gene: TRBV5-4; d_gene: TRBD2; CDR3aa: ASSRASGSSYEQY
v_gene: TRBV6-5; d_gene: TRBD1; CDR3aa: ASSPRGGRVLSPLH
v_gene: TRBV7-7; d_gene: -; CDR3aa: ASSLARDTGELF
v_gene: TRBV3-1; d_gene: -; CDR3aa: ASSQEGPHQKAF
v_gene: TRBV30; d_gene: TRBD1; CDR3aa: AWTPGQRNTGELF
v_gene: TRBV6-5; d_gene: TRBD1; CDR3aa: ASSPASGTGGSYEQY